The source of this T cell receptor (beta chain) is a study of cytomegalovirus exposure and HLA in healthy donors (dated by TCRdb to the late 2010s). Describing the broader study: According to an earlier analysis of around 600 of the donors, about 190 million T cells yielded roughly 110 million unique TCR beta sequences and more than 250 Gb of sequence data. An early release that covered fewer than 750 HLA-typed donors contained approximately 320 gigabases of sequencing data and around 80 million unique TCR sequences. The genetic ancestry cluster associated with self-reported Caucasian donors included 81% of the 300 to 450 genotyped donors. The study aimed to test whether signatures of past pathogen exposure could be identified by cataloging public T cell receptors. The T cell repertoires of 666 subjects were profiled by immunosequencing and related to cytomegalovirus serostatus. Along with the approximately 700-subject first cohort, a separate validation cohort of some 130 different subjects was used. The study combined high-throughput TCR immunosequencing, statistical association of individual TCRs with disease status, and machine learning to predict cytomegalovirus infection status. A later analysis re-examined previously published TCR beta repertoires from roughly 650 donors and added high-resolution HLA genotyping to investigate patterns of TCR occurrence. In the later analysis, no new phenotypic data were used to find candidate immune exposures; instead, reliance was placed on TCR beta sequences and their occurrence across donors. An earlier analysis of fewer than 750 of the donors used high-throughput TCR beta sequencing to judge whether each TCR beta V gene segment behaved as functional or pseudogenic. Alongside the repertoire data, information on donor age, sex, ethnicity and CMV serostatus was compiled. A later genetic analysis took genome-wide SNP genotypes for about three fifths of the roughly 670 donors and used that subset as a discovery cohort. Every repertoire in the discovery cohort had been generated on one and the same sequencing platform. HLA typing included class I and class II loci at four-digit resolution. Typing coverage varied by locus: roughly 620-630 donors for A, B, C, DRB1 and DQB1; roughly 500 for DQA1; more than 600 for DPA1; around 450 for DPB1. Because of strong linkage in the cohort, roughly five DR-DQ haplotypes were treated as single units for association and clustering. Among about 390 genotyped donors of the cohort, an average of about 240,000 unique TCR beta nucleotide sequences were sequenced per donor, about a sixth of them non-productive.

Notes on this clone: No antigen is known for it. Base quality data are lacking; no much larger clone is found one base away.

The cohort consisted of approximately 690 healthy bone marrow donors. At the time of sampling, every cohort member was nominally healthy, though immune exposures that went unrecorded were likely present. The donor tested CMV seropositive and was one of the 289 seropositive cohort members. A peripheral blood sample was provided by each donor, and peripheral blood mononuclear cells were used for TCR beta sequencing. The Qiagen DNeasy Blood Extraction Kit was used to extract genomic DNA from the blood cell samples. Receptor amplification or capture employed the immunoSEQ multiplex PCR assay. For the multiplex PCR, a mixture combining 60 forward primers for TCR Vbeta segments and 13 reverse primers for TCR Jbeta segments was used. The CDR3 region of rearranged TCR beta genes was amplified from genomic DNA by a multiplex PCR assay. The Illumina HiSeq System was used to sequence the amplified TCR beta libraries as 87-base-pair reads. Under the source paper's analysis protocol: A later analysis counted approximately 84 million unique TCR beta chains across the 550 to 800 repertoires, and approximately 11 million of these chains were shared by at least two donors. Raw reads were error-corrected and collapsed into unique sequences with a nearest-neighbor algorithm that merged closely related sequences to remove PCR and sequencing errors. V, D and J gene segments were assigned by aligning CDR3 sequences to IMGT reference sequences. For a sequence to be retained, a match of at least six nucleotides to both a V gene segment and a J gene segment was required. A rearrangement counted as productive if the CDR3 had no stop codons and remained in frame with V and J, and every other rearrangement counted as non-productive. CDR3 was defined according to IMGT convention as the region running from the second conserved V-encoded cysteine to the conserved J-encoded phenylalanine. Sequences without an unambiguous match to a single V gene segment were excluded from the earlier analysis of approximately 600 of the donors. In an earlier analysis of approximately 590 of the donors, V segments were called functional above 56.7% productive rearrangements and were called segregating when the between-donor standard deviation exceeded 5%. A statistical classification framework was built to diagnose cytomegalovirus status from the catalog of TCR beta chain sequences. In a later analysis, TCR nucleotide sequences were compared against IMGT/GENE-DB human TR gene sequences so that V and J genes could be assigned. The TCRdist pipeline was used in a later analysis to assign CDR3 sequences and most-parsimonious VDJ recombination scenarios. In a later analysis, each TCR beta chain was defined by its CDR3 amino acid sequence together with its V-gene family, and reads lacking a unique V-gene family were excluded. A later analysis removed 500 to 650 highly shared, low-generation-probability nucleotide sequences to deal with suspected cross-contamination and a sequencing artifact. In a later analysis, a clonal expansion index for each public chain was calculated from normalized within-repertoire ranks of inferred template counts. Generation probabilities in a later analysis came from a VDJ recombination model fitted to out-of-frame rearrangements, and those results were checked against IGoR. Hypergeometric tests were used in a later analysis to score TCR-TCR, TCR-HLA and TCR-CMV co-occurrence, with a repertoire-size bias correction applied to the TCR pairs. To estimate false discovery rates, a later analysis permuted the HLA or CMV assignments 20 times. In a later analysis, co-occurring TCRs were grouped with DBSCAN, and TCRdist sequence similarity was added when clustering was performed within HLA-allele-positive subsets. For co-occurrence clustering, repertoires with fewer than 30,000 or more than 120,000 public chains were excluded, along with roughly 5 repertoires with anomalous nucleotide sharing. Imported from immuneACCESS, the table was reduced by TCRdb to in-frame sequences with V and J called. These copies leave out some clones; in studies compared against another copy, an unresolved V gene accounts for under half, and the cause of the remainder is not known. V, J and clone size reflect that table, while D and trimming were determined from the DNA. For this sample there are over 150,000 clones; about four fifths appear just once. The ten most abundant clones make up over 1.5% of the sample.

The investigation overall reported the following: While some public TCRs were present in many individuals, most TCR sequences turned up only very rarely across donors. In a later analysis, HLA-associated TCR beta chains were found to be more clonally expanded and to have lower generation probabilities than equally common non-associated chains. A cluster of highly shared sequence variants was judged likely to represent a technical artifact of the sequencing pipeline. The cohort was sequenced for TCR beta chains only, and without alpha or paired-chain data the features that could be detected were limited. An earlier analysis of several hundred of the donors showed that most TCR beta V segments appeared in productive rearrangements either about 87% or about 30% of the time, which broadly matched IMGT annotations. The presence/absence analyses assumed that sequencing depth was roughly uniform across donors, and that assumption may not be true. Linkage disequilibrium might explain the correlated functional status among segregating V segments, but an unknown experimental factor could not be ruled out. The classifier was reported to diagnose cytomegalovirus status with high specificity and sensitivity in both the original and validation cohorts. A later analysis found that most CMV-associated TCR beta chains appeared HLA-restricted, with HLA associations seemingly driven largely by CMV exposure. Assigning TCR associations to individual alleles was difficult when HLA alleles, especially DR and DQ, strongly co-occurred. Because HLA typing was unavailable for some donors at each locus, only the typed subset was used in association tests. In a later genetic analysis, fewer N-insertions in productive TCRs were reported among donors in an Asian-associated ancestry cluster than the approximately 710-donor mean. Several of the top co-occurrence clusters appeared to be linked to parvovirus B19, influenza, CMV and Epstein-Barr virus, according to a later analysis. According to a later analysis, TCR association rates differed among HLA loci, with DRB1 alleles showing the most associated TCRs and HLA-C alleles showing the fewest. The earlier analysis of 587 of the donors excluded about 16 rarely observed V segments, including chromosome 9 orphons, because counts were too low. In a later genetic analysis, a missense DCLRE1C variant was associated with V-gene and J-gene trimming of TCR beta chains, and the association was replicated in an independent cohort. In vitro tests confirmed that three of the cytomegalovirus-associated TCR beta chains recognize cytomegalovirus antigens. A further reported finding was that TCR beta sequences accurately predicted the HLA-A and HLA-B alleles for most subjects in the first cohort. Immune exposure information for the cohort was limited to CMV serostatus. The authors suggested that the approach could potentially be generalized to other disease states and immunological phenotypes. Specific HLA alleles were associated with some 15,000 TCR beta sequences at a false discovery rate of 0.05 in a later analysis. The study gave a list of some 150 TCR beta chains associated with cytomegalovirus.

The sequence was obtained from a girl under 18 in good health and CMV-seropositive. Source material: PBMCs.

The CDR3 protein sequence reads: CASGLTTGDRETQYF. The DNA reads as follows: TGTGCTAGTGGTTTGACGACAGGGGACAGGGAGACCCAGTACTTC. The rearranged segments are TRBV12-5 and TRBJ2-5, with TRBD1 identical over 8 junction bases. CDR1 and CDR2 are read off the germline V gene as LGHNT and FRNRAP. Taken from cysteine to phenylalanine, the CDR3 has 15 residues. The only DNA kept is the CDR3, 45 bases in frame from the first base. Trimming takes 2 bases off V and 5 bases off J; junction bases not matched to a gene: 7.